This T cell receptor (beta chain) was profiled in a study of Graves' ophthalmopathy and Graves' hyperthyroidism. Beta-chain TCR CDR3 regions were amplified from RNA transcripts. First-round RT-PCR employed HTBI primers, with a second-round multiplex PCR after it. TCRdb processed the multiplex PCR reads anew with MiXCR; each CDR3 protein has one entry. Of 620,000 or so distinct CDR3 sequences listed, 20% to 25% are singletons. Study outcomes and limitations: Among thyroid clonotypes expanded above 0.001 frequency, most also appeared in blood.

The study recruited hyperthyroidism patients aged 18 to 65 who were newly diagnosed, under 2 months' duration. Sampling over 8 ml of fresh peripheral blood provided the PBMCs. This clonotype was observed many times. Its antigen is still unknown. Germline-derived CDR1 and CDR2 are SGHTA and FQGNSA. The CDR3 runs to 16 residues. V lost 1 base and J 0 bases, leaving 7 bases between the germline ends. This rearrangement joins TRBV7-2 to TRBJ2-6; D may be TRBD1 (5 bases). Sequenced sample: peripheral blood. This receptor was taken from a woman aged 18-35 years with stable Graves' hyperthyroidism. Some clones in this sample may be carry-over from other donors' samples. CDR3 nucleotides: TGTGCCAGCAGCTTAGGCGACAGCTCTGGGGCCAACGTCCTGACTTTC. Its protein is CASSLGDSSGANVLTF.